This entry lists 31 T cell receptor beta chains sequenced from one sample in a study of T cell responses to AZD1222 COVID-19 vaccine. Using immunoSEQ multiplex PCR, the repertoire was profiled, and TCRdb retains in-frame clones only, with some absent. The table records around 120,000 clones, roughly 84% of them present only once. The sample here was peripheral blood, taken 28 days after the second AZD1222 dose. These receptors all stem from an adult who received the AZD1222 COVID-19 vaccine.

The CDR3 DNA is TGTGCCAGTAGTATTACAGGGCCCCGCTCTGGAAACACCATATATTTT. Translation: CASSITGPRSGNTIYF. V usage is TRBV19 and J usage is TRBJ1-3; tentatively, D is TRBD1 (6 bases). V lost 3 bases and J lost 0, with 12 bases in between. CDR3 length equals 16 residues. CDR1 is LNHDA and CDR2 is SQIVND in the germline V gene (reference sequence). Together with reference TRBV19 and TRBJ1-3, the CDR3 gives the full variable domain: DGGITQSPKYLFRKEGQNVTLSCEQNLNHDAMYWYRQDPGQGLRLIYYSQIVNDFQKGDIAEGYSVSREKKESFPLTVTSAQKNPTAFYLCASSITGPRSGNTIYFGEGSWLTVV.

The chain has TRBV9 and TRBJ2-6; 12 bases line up with TRBD2. The CDR3 runs to 19 residues. Germline CDR1 SGDLS, CDR2 YYNGEE. V dropped 2 bases and J dropped 0; count of bases not matched to a gene: 6. CDR3: CASSVRTSGTSSGANVLTF. The CDR3 coding sequence is TGTGCCAGCAGCGTGCGGACTAGCGGGACGAGCTCTGGGGCCAACGTCCTGACTTTC.

J is TRBJ1-4 and V is TRBV11-2; D may be TRBD1 (5 bases). The CDR3 covers 15 residues. The germline CDR1 and CDR2 sequences are SGHAT and FQNNGV. The V and J ends lost 1 base and 4 bases respectively, with 10 bases between them. The CDR3 nucleotides are TGTGCCAGCAGCTTAGGGCAGGGAAGTAATGAAAAACTGTTTTTT. Encoded protein: CASSLGQGSNEKLFF.

The gene calls are TRBV29-1 and TRBJ2-7; 8 positions match TRBD2. The CDR3 length is 15 residues. The ends lost 1 base at V and 7 bases at J; junction bases unmatched: 12. Germline loops: CDR1 SQVTM, CDR2 ANQGSEA. For the CDR3, the DNA is TGCAGCGTTGAAGGTTTGATAGCGGGGCCTAGGGAGCAGTACTTC. Translating it yields CSVEGLIAGPREQYF.

The rearrangement joins TRBV29-1 to TRBJ1-1, with 8 positions matching TRBD1. CDR1 SQVTM and CDR2 ANQGSEA come from the germline V gene. V dropped 7 bases and J dropped 1; count of bases not matched to a gene: 5. This CDR3 has 13 residues. The DNA for the CDR3 is TGCAGCGCGGGGGGACAGGCGAACACTGAAGCTTTCTTT. The encoded protein is CSAGGQANTEAFF.

This rearrangement joins TRBV4-1 to TRBJ2-2; D is uncertain. This CDR3 is built from 14 residues. CDR1 is MGHRA, CDR2 YSYEKL, per germline. V dropped 4 bases and J dropped 6 bases, with 12 bases sitting between them. The CDR3 DNA sequence: TGCGCCAGCAGCCTAACTCCGGTAGCCGGGGAGCTGTTTTTT. Its translation is CASSLTPVAGELFF.

The J gene is TRBJ1-2, the V gene TRBV13; maybe TRBD1 (6 bases). This CDR3 is built from 13 residues. The germline gives CDR1 PRHDT, CDR2 FYEKMQ (reference sequence). Trimming took off 8 bases at V and 7 bases at J, with 17 bases between the two ends. The CDR3 DNA reads TGTGCCAGCCGCCCTAGGGGGGCGTCTGGCTACACCTTC. It yields the protein CASRPRGASGYTF.

The chain employs TRBV5-4 and TRBJ2-5; TRBD2 might be the D (5 bases). The V end was cut by 5 bases, the J end by 5 bases, with 13 bases between. The CDR3 spans 13 residues. Germline V gives CDR1 SGHNT, CDR2 YYREEE (reference sequence). As DNA, the CDR3 is TGTGCCAGCAGAGGTGTTAGCGAGGAGACCCAGTACTTC. Protein: CASRGVSEETQYF. Variable domain in full (rest from reference TRBV5-4 and TRBJ2-5): ETGVTQSPTHLIKTRGQQVTLRCSSQSGHNTVSWYQQALGQGPQFIFQYYREEENGRGNFPPRFSGLQFPNYSSELNVNALELDDSALYLCASRGVSEETQYFGPGTRLLVL.

V is TRBV7-2 and J is TRBJ1-6; D remains ambiguous. CDR3 size: 14 residues. Germline-derived CDR1 and CDR2 are SGHTA and FQGNSA. V was trimmed by 5 bases and J by 5 bases, leaving 10 bases between them. The CDR3 nucleotides read TGTGCCAGCAGCGTCGACATAAATAATTCACCCCTCCACTTT. Translation: CASSVDINNSPLHF.

V gene TRBV10-3 combines with J gene TRBJ2-7, with D perhaps TRBD2 (5 bases). The CDR3 is 15 amino acids. The V gene's germline CDR1 is ENHRY and CDR2 SYGVKD. V lost 2 bases and J 4 bases, leaving 15 bases between the germline ends. CDR3 protein: CAISEAELVRYEQYF. In DNA form, the CDR3 reads TGTGCCATCAGTGAGGCGGAACTAGTGAGGTACGAGCAGTACTTC.

This chain joins TRBV18 and TRBJ1-3, with D unresolved. CDR1 and CDR2 (germline): KGHSH, LQKENI. The CDR3 length is 15 residues. The germline V and J ends were trimmed by 2 bases and 2 bases, with 10 bases remaining between them. The CDR3 region has the DNA TGTGCCAGCTCACCATTAGACTCCACTGGAAACACCATATATTTT. Protein product: CASSPLDSTGNTIYF.

The rearrangement links TRBV7-8 to TRBJ1-1; D is uncertain. Trimming left V 2 bases short and J 10 bases short, with 14 bases between. Germline CDR1 SGHVS, CDR2 FQNEAQ. The CDR3 has 13 residues. CDR3: CASSLRYNDGAFF. CDR3 DNA sequence: TGTGCCAGCAGCTTAAGGTATAATGACGGAGCTTTCTTT. Full variable domain (rest looked up from reference TRBV7-8 and TRBJ1-1): GAGVSQSPRYKVAKRGQDVALRCDPISGHVSLFWYQQALGQGPEFLTYFQNEAQLDKSGLPSDRFFAERPEGSVSTLKIQRTQQEDSAVYLCASSLRYNDGAFFGQGTRLTVV.

This chain joins TRBV7-2 and TRBJ2-1; D unclear. CDR3 length: 11 amino acids. Trimming pared 5 bases from V and 9 bases from J, leaving 8 bases between. Germline assignment: CDR1 SGHTA and CDR2 FQGNSA. CDR3 nucleotides: TGTGCCAGCAGCCCGAGTGTTGAGCAGTTCTTC. Translated, it gives CASSPSVEQFF.

The chain carries TRBV27 and TRBJ1-1; D uncertain. The CDR3 extends over 12 amino acids. The V gene lost 5 bases and the J gene lost 5 bases, with 9 bases spanning the gap. Germline loops: CDR1 MNHEY, CDR2 SMNVEV (reference sequence). This CDR3 is CASSPQATEAFF. The CDR3 nucleotides read TGTGCCAGCAGTCCCCAGGCGACTGAAGCTTTCTTT.

The chain combines TRBV5-4 with TRBJ2-5; TRBD1 matches 11 bases. Germline assignment: CDR1 SGHNT and CDR2 YYREEE (reference sequence). CDR3 length: 14 residues. V was clipped by 5 bases and J by 4 bases; unmatched bases: 4. CDR3: CASRRDRGVETQYF. The CDR3 DNA reads as TGTGCCAGCAGACGGGACAGGGGGGTAGAGACCCAGTACTTC.

The J gene is TRBJ1-2, the V gene TRBV18, with 7 bases fitting TRBD1. There are 14 residues in the CDR3. The junction had 4 bases not matched to a gene; V was cut back by 5 bases and J by 1 base. Germline V gene data show CDR1 as KGHSH and CDR2 as LQKENI. The DNA of the CDR3 is TGTGCCAGCTCATCCGGGACAGATAACTATGGCTACACCTTC. Residues: CASSSGTDNYGYTF.

This clone was seen only a few times. The chain is built from TRBV3-1 (or the pseudogene TRBV3-2) and TRBJ2-5; TRBD2 matches 7 bases. V trimming: 3 bases; J trimming: 5 bases; junction bases outside the gene matches: 6. The germline CDR1 and CDR2 sequences are LGHDT and YNNKEL (reference sequence). The CDR3 spans 14 residues. The CDR3 loop reads CASSQGSGRETQYF. The DNA for the CDR3 is TGTGCCAGCAGCCAGGGTAGCGGGCGGGAGACCCAGTACTTC.

The genes are TRBV4-1 and TRBJ2-7, with 8 positions matching TRBD2. CDR3 length: 18 amino acids. Trimming cost V 2 bases and J 4 bases; bases outside gene matches: 16. Germline CDR1 MGHRA, CDR2 YSYEKL. Here the CDR3 reads CASSQLPSGSGRGYEQYF. The CDR3 region has the DNA TGCGCCAGCAGCCAACTCCCCTCGGGGAGCGGGAGAGGTTACGAGCAGTACTTC.

This chain connects TRBV19 to TRBJ2-1; TRBD2 might be the D (5 bases). This CDR3 contains 16 residues. The V and J ends lost 5 bases and 7 bases respectively, with 21 bases between them. Germline V gene sequence: CDR1 LNHDA, CDR2 SQIVND (reference sequence). Here the CDR3 reads CASSLVRAGPVNEQFF. CDR3 nucleotide sequence: TGTGCCAGTAGTCTCGTGAGGGCAGGACCTGTAAATGAGCAGTTCTTC.

DNA of the CDR3: TGTGCCAGTAGTATGGGACAGGGGGCCGGGAACACTGAAGCTTTCTTT. This gives the protein CASSMGQGAGNTEAFF. The chain employs TRBV19 and TRBJ1-1; 12 bases align to TRBD1. There are 16 residues in the CDR3. Germline V CDR1 and CDR2: LNHDA, SQIVND (reference sequence). With 3 bases clipped from V and 1 base from J, the junction kept 3 bases outside the gene matches.

This sequence joins TRBV27 and TRBJ2-1; 11 bases align to TRBD2. Germline CDR1 reads MNHEY; CDR2 reads SMNVEV (reference sequence). This CDR3 comprises 18 residues. The V and J ends lost 0 bases and 10 bases, in that order; junction bases with no gene match: 14. For the CDR3, the DNA is TGTGCCAGCAGTTTATCTCTAGCGGGAGGATTTCAAGCTGGAGAGCAGTTCTTC. As protein: CASSLSLAGGFQAGEQFF.

The chain carries TRBV5-3 and TRBJ1-2; tentatively, D is TRBD1 (6 bases). TRBV5-3 is annotated as an ORF whose role is uncertain. The V end lost 2 bases, the J end lost 2 bases, and 22 bases lay between the germline ends. There are 18 residues in the CDR3. The CDR3 bases are TGTGCCAGAAGCTTTACGGAAGACCTCAGGGGACTAAACTATGGCTACACCTTC. It is translated as CARSFTEDLRGLNYGYTF.

This clone was recorded once. This sequence joins TRBV28 and TRBJ2-3, with 16 bases fitting TRBD2. Germline lookup yields CDR1 MDHEN and CDR2 SYDVKM. The CDR3 extends over 24 amino acids. V lost 6 bases, J lost 1 base, and 25 bases stayed unmatched. This CDR3 reads CASSSGTVFPGLAGGPSGTDTQYF. The CDR3 DNA reads TGTGCCAGCAGCTCCGGGACAGTTTTCCCGGGACTAGCGGGAGGGCCCTCGGGCACAGATACGCAGTATTTT.

This clone was found a few times. The rearrangement links TRBV7-9 to TRBJ2-3, with D possibly being TRBD1 or TRBD2 (5 bases each). The V end was cut by 6 bases, the J end by 3 bases, with 19 bases between. This CDR3 is 16 amino acids long. Germline values: CDR1 SEHNR, CDR2 FQNEAQ (reference sequence). CDR3 DNA: TGTGCCAGCAGTAAACCGGCAGGGAGTAAAACAGATACGCAGTATTTT. Translating it yields CASSKPAGSKTDTQYF.

This rearrangement joins TRBV10-2 to TRBJ2-2; TRBD1 or TRBD2 may be the D gene (5 bases each). The CDR3 totals 18 residues. The germline V and J ends were trimmed by 3 bases and 1 base, with 18 bases remaining between them. CDR1 is WSHSY, CDR2 SAAADI, per germline. The CDR3 DNA is TGCGCCAGCAGTGAATGGGGGAGAATAACAAGGAACACCGGGGAGCTGTTTTTT. It specifies CASSEWGRITRNTGELFF.

This chain joins TRBV5-1 and TRBJ2-3, with TRBD1 identical over 7 bases. The CDR3 consists of 14 residues. Trimming at V came to 2 bases and at J to 4 bases, leaving 4 bases not matched to a gene. In germline, CDR1 is SGHRS, CDR2 YFSETQ. The DNA of the CDR3 is TGCGCCAGCAGCTTCGGCCAGGGGGCAGATACGCAGTATTTT. Its protein product is CASSFGQGADTQYF.

In its sample, this clone is medium-sized. The chain is built from TRBV19 and TRBJ2-3; no clear D gene. The CDR3 totals 16 residues. CDR1 is LNHDA and CDR2 is SQIVND in the germline V gene (reference sequence). Trimming pared 5 bases from V and 1 base from J, leaving 16 bases between. This chain's CDR3 is CASSYEVGWGTDTQYF. In DNA, the CDR3 is TGTGCCAGTAGTTACGAGGTGGGGTGGGGCACAGATACGCAGTATTTT.

Points on this clone: Other nucleotide sequences in the sample specify the same CDR3. V is TRBV5-1 and J is TRBJ1-1; D is perhaps TRBD1 (6 bases). CDR3 length: 15 residues. Germline lookup yields CDR1 SGHRS and CDR2 YFSETQ. Trimming pared 0 bases from V and 5 bases from J, leaving 14 bases between. The CDR3 nucleotides read TGCGCCAGCAGCTTGGCGAGGCAGGGGAATACTGAAGCTTTCTTT. Translated: CASSLARQGNTEAFF.

This rearrangement joins TRBV6-2 or TRBV6-3 to TRBJ2-2; 14 bases are shared with TRBD2. V was clipped by 5 bases and J by 2 bases; unmatched bases: 4. The CDR3 covers 17 residues. Germline V lookup: CDR1 MNHEY, CDR2 SVGEGT. The CDR3 DNA reads TGTGCCAGCAGTGGACTAGCGGGGGGTTCCAACACCGGGGAGCTGTTTTTT. Protein product: CASSGLAGGSNTGELFF.

This chain connects TRBV7-9 to TRBJ2-2, with a tentative D call TRBD1 (6 bases). Germline assignment: CDR1 SEHNR and CDR2 FQNEAQ (reference sequence). The CDR3 contains 15 residues. V was cut by 1 base and J by 5 bases, with 11 bases left in between. The CDR3 region is CASSLDGTPTGELFF. DNA of the CDR3: TGTGCCAGCAGCTTAGACGGGACACCAACCGGGGAGCTGTTTTTT.

J is TRBJ2-2 and V is TRBV6-5, with D unclear. Trimming cost V 6 bases and J 5 bases, with 16 bases left between them. The CDR3 extends over 15 amino acids. Germline lookup yields CDR1 MNHEY and CDR2 SVGAGI. Written as DNA, the CDR3 is TGTGCCAGCAGCTACGGACGGGTTCTTACCGGGGAGCTGTTTTTT. Encoded protein: CASSYGRVLTGELFF.